Below are 3 T cell receptor beta chains sequenced from a single sample in a study of blood T cell repertoires in COVID-19. Assay used: immunoSEQ multiplex PCR; TCRdb lists only in-frame clones, some missing. The repertoire includes about 250,000 clones, 65% to 85% of them detected once, and roughly 8.6% sits in the top ten. Sequencing was done on a sample of peripheral blood. Every receptor here comes from a man aged 35-49 years with active or convalescent COVID-19.

J is TRBJ2-1 and V is TRBV11-2, with a tentative D call TRBD1 (7 bases). The germline CDR1 and CDR2 sequences are SGHAT and FQNNGV. Trimming took 2 bases from V and 4 from J, leaving 12 bases between them. The CDR3 has 15 amino acids. The chain's CDR3 is CASSLQGGLYNEQFF. The CDR3, as DNA: TGTGCCAGCAGCTTACAGGGGGGCCTATACAATGAGCAGTTCTTC.

J is TRBJ2-1 and V is TRBV24-1; 9 positions match TRBD1. Trimming took 5 bases from V and 5 from J; bases not matched to a gene: 3. Germline CDR1 is KGHDR and CDR2 is SFDVKD. This CDR3 contains 14 residues. The CDR3 nucleotides read TGTGCCACCAGTGGGACAGGGGTTAACAATGAGCAGTTCTTC. Its protein is CATSGTGVNNEQFF.

This rearrangement joins TRBV14 to TRBJ2-5, with D possibly being TRBD2 (5 bases). Trimming took off 4 bases at V and 4 bases at J, with 13 bases between the two ends. CDR1 and CDR2 from the germline V gene are SGHDN and FVKESK. CDR3 length equals 14 residues. CDR3 residues: CASSPLVGRETQYF. The CDR3 DNA follows: TGTGCCAGCAGCCCCCTCGTGGGGAGAGAGACCCAGTACTTC.